Presented here are 24 T cell receptor beta chains from one specimen sequenced in a study of blood T cell repertoires in COVID-19. Here immunoSEQ multiplex PCR was the method, and the copy in TCRdb shows in-frame clones only, minus some. The repertoire holds fewer than 150,000 clones, around nine tenths seen once, with roughly 4% in the top ten. The sequencing input was peripheral blood. These receptor sequences come from a woman in her forties with acute or convalescent COVID-19.

The rearrangement links TRBV7-9 to TRBJ1-2; 7 nucleotides line up with TRBD1. This CDR3 has 13 residues. V gave up 5 bases and J gave up 4 bases; unmatched junction bases: 4. Germline lookup yields CDR1 SEHNR and CDR2 FQNEAQ (reference sequence). CDR3: CASSGRQGYGYTF. For the CDR3, the DNA is TGTGCCAGCAGCGGCCGACAGGGCTATGGCTACACCTTC. Together with reference TRBV7-9 and TRBJ1-2, the CDR3 gives the full variable domain: DTGVSQNPRHKITKRGQNVTFRCDPISEHNRLYWYRQTLGQGPEFLTYFQNEAQLEKSRLLSDRFSAERPKGSFSTLEIQRTEQGDSAMYLCASSGRQGYGYTFGSGTRLTVV.

The V gene is TRBV23-1, the J gene TRBJ1-1; 8 nucleotides agree with TRBD1. TRBV23-1 has ORF status, its function being uncertain. This CDR3 has 15 residues. The V gene end was trimmed by 4 bases and the J gene end by 2 bases; junction bases not matched to a gene: 6. The CDR3 here is CASSRSTGDNTEAFF. The CDR3, as DNA: TGCGCCAGCAGTCGTTCGACAGGGGATAACACTGAAGCTTTCTTT.

V usage is TRBV9 and J usage is TRBJ1-5, with D tentatively TRBD1 (5 bases). V shed 4 bases and J shed 0 bases, with 8 bases lying between them. CDR3 length: 14 residues. Germline CDR1 and CDR2: SGDLS and YYNGEE. The CDR3 DNA reads as TGTGCCAGCAGCCTGACAGATAGCAATCAGCCCCAGCATTTT. Its translation is CASSLTDSNQPQHF.

The chain uses TRBV5-4 and TRBJ2-3, with D hard to call. The CDR3 extends over 14 amino acids. Per germline, CDR1 SGHNT and CDR2 YYREEE (reference sequence). Deletions cut 4 bases from V and 4 bases from J, with 13 bases between. CDR3 in amino acids: CASSTYQRSDTQYF. CDR3 nucleotides: TGTGCCAGCAGCACCTACCAACGGTCAGATACGCAGTATTTT.

V is TRBV10-1 and J is TRBJ2-1; tentative D call: TRBD1 (5 bases). CDR1 WNHNN and CDR2 SYGVQD come from the germline V gene (reference sequence). This CDR3 contains 16 residues. The V end lost 3 bases, the J end lost 2 bases, and 14 bases lay between the germline ends. CDR3 DNA sequence: TGCGCCAGCAGTGAAGGGGTCAGTGTCCCCTACAATGAGCAGTTCTTC. Its protein product is CASSEGVSVPYNEQFF.

This chain uses TRBV4-3 with TRBJ2-1, with 13 bases that match TRBD2. Germline trimming cut 0 bases from V and 4 bases from J; bases unmatched to any gene: 3. CDR1 and CDR2 from the germline V gene are LGHNA and YSLEER. CDR3 length: 17 amino acids. The DNA for the CDR3 is TGCGCCAGCAGCCAAGACACTAGCGGGGGGGCTTACAATGAGCAGTTCTTC. Its translation: CASSQDTSGGAYNEQFF.

The gene calls are TRBV29-1 and TRBJ1-2; TRBD1 aligns across 7 bases. The CDR3 is made up of 13 amino acids. The ends lost 6 bases at V and 4 bases at J; junction bases unmatched: 8. The germline V gene has CDR1 SQVTM and CDR2 ANQGSEA. CDR3 sequence: CSVDRDGSYGYTF. The CDR3 DNA is TGCAGCGTCGACAGGGACGGGAGCTATGGCTACACCTTC.

The chain couples TRBV27 to TRBJ2-7; possible D gene TRBD1, 5 bases. The CDR3 is made up of 15 amino acids. The germline CDR1 and CDR2 sequences are MNHEY and SMNVEV (reference sequence). Trimming took 2 bases from V and 0 from J, leaving 11 bases between them. The CDR3 DNA is TGTGCCAGCAGTTTAGGGGCCGTCCTCTCCTACGAGCAGTACTTC. Its protein is CASSLGAVLSYEQYF.

The V gene is TRBV9, the J gene TRBJ2-7; TRBD1 aligns across 8 bases. V shed 0 bases and J 2 bases; nucleotides not matched to a gene: 1. The CDR3 extends over 14 amino acids. Germline CDR1 reads SGDLS; CDR2 reads YYNGEE. CDR3 bases: TGTGCCAGCAGCGTAGCACAGGGGGCCTACGAGCAGTACTTC. Protein: CASSVAQGAYEQYF.

This clone was observed once. This chain connects TRBV29-1 to TRBJ2-5; D is uncertain. Germline V gene data show CDR1 as SQVTM and CDR2 as ANQGSEA. The CDR3 is 12 amino acids. Deletions cut 2 bases from V and 1 base from J, with 5 bases between. The CDR3 reads CSVESLQETQYF. DNA for the CDR3: TGCAGCGTTGAATCCCTCCAAGAGACCCAGTACTTC.

CDR3 DNA: TGCAGCGTTGAAAAAGACACCACTAACTATGGCTACACCTTC. Translation: CSVEKDTTNYGYTF. The chain couples TRBV29-1 to TRBJ1-2; the D is unclear. Trimming stripped 2 bases from V and 0 bases from J, with 10 bases between. The CDR3 is made up of 14 amino acids. Germline CDR1 SQVTM, CDR2 ANQGSEA.

V usage is TRBV5-6 and J usage is TRBJ1-5; a possible D gene is TRBD1 (5 bases). The germline CDR1 and CDR2 sequences are SGHDT and YYEEEE. V gave up 0 bases and J gave up 3 bases, with 10 bases separating them. The CDR3 covers 15 residues. CDR3 sequence reads: CASSLGGYYNQPQHF. DNA for the CDR3: TGTGCCAGCAGCTTGGGGGGCTACTACAATCAGCCCCAGCATTTT. Full variable domain (rest looked up from reference TRBV5-6 and TRBJ1-5): DAGVTQSPTHLIKTRGQQVTLRCSPKSGHDTVSWYQQALGQGPQFIFQYYEEEERQRGNFPDRFSGHQFPNYSSELNVNALLLGDSALYLCASSLGGYYNQPQHFGDGTRLSIL.

Comment on this clone: Within the sample, other DNA sequences also encode this same CDR3. The rearrangement links TRBV12-3 or TRBV12-4 to TRBJ2-7; TRBD2 might be the D (7 bases). The CDR3 runs 13 residues. Between the trimmed V and J ends, which lost 2 bases and 3 bases, there was a span of 8 bases. Written as DNA, the CDR3 is TGTGCCAGCAGTTTAAGGGGGGGCTACGAGCAGTACTTC. It encodes CASSLRGGYEQYF.

The J gene is TRBJ1-1, the V gene TRBV11-2; D gene unclear. Trimming removed 5 bases from V and 1 base from J, with 17 bases in between. The CDR3 runs 16 residues. Germline V gives CDR1 SGHAT, CDR2 FQNNGV. The CDR3 loop reads CASSSLAWATNTEAFF. The CDR3 region has the DNA TGTGCCAGCAGCAGCCTTGCGTGGGCGACGAACACTGAAGCTTTCTTT. Full variable domain (rest looked up from reference TRBV11-2 and TRBJ1-1): EAGVAQSPRYKIIEKRQSVAFWCNPISGHATLYWYQQILGQGPKLLIQFQNNGVVDDSQLPKDRFSAERLKGVDSTLKIQPAKLEDSAVYLCASSSLAWATNTEAFFGQGTRLTVV.

CDR3 nucleotide sequence: TGTGCCTGGAGTACAGAGATCTCTGGAAACACCATATATTTT. Its protein is CAWSTEISGNTIYF. The chain has TRBV30 and TRBJ1-3; D unclear. The CDR3 is 14 amino acids. In germline, CDR1 is GTSNPN, CDR2 SVGIG (reference sequence). V gave up 2 bases and J gave up 0 bases, with 8 bases separating them.

V is TRBV6-5 and J is TRBJ2-3, with D perhaps TRBD1 (6 bases). Trimming cost V 4 bases and J 3 bases, with 11 bases left between them. Germline CDR1 MNHEY, CDR2 SVGAGI. The CDR3 is 14 residues long. CDR3 sequence: CASSWDKGTDTQYF. CDR3 DNA: TGTGCCAGCAGTTGGGACAAGGGAACAGATACGCAGTATTTT.

The chain carries TRBV5-1 and TRBJ2-5; 10 nucleotides agree with TRBD2. The CDR3 is 16 amino acids. Germline V gene lookup returns CDR1 SGHRS and CDR2 YFSETQ. V gave up 4 bases and J gave up 3 bases; unmatched junction bases: 9. CDR3 region: CASSQEIAGGKETQYF. The CDR3 DNA reads TGCGCCAGCAGCCAGGAGATAGCGGGGGGCAAAGAGACCCAGTACTTC.

This clone was seen a single time. The chain uses TRBV28 and TRBJ2-2, with 9 nucleotides matching TRBD2. The V gene end was trimmed by 8 bases and the J gene end by 5 bases; junction bases not matched to a gene: 6. Germline-derived CDR1 and CDR2 are MDHEN and SYDVKM. CDR3 length: 14 amino acids. CDR3 region: CASRQRGATGELFF. CDR3 bases: TGTGCCAGCCGGCAGCGGGGGGCAACCGGGGAGCTGTTTTTT.

This clone has a count of ten or more. This sequence joins TRBV29-1 and TRBJ2-2; TRBD2 matches 14 bases. The J segment lost 7 bases and the V segment lost 6 bases, leaving 16 bases of the junction unmatched. The CDR3 covers 18 residues. Germline assignment: CDR1 SQVTM and CDR2 ANQGSEA. CDR3: CSVLGTSGGLRSGGELFF. CDR3 sequence (DNA): TGCAGCGTGCTTGGGACTAGCGGGGGCCTCCGGAGTGGCGGGGAGCTGTTTTTT.

The CDR3 region has the DNA TGTGCCATCAGTGACCCGGGACTAGCGGGGGGCCCTAGCTCCTACAATGAGCAGTTCTTC. It specifies CAISDPGLAGGPSSYNEQFF. The chain joins TRBV10-3 to TRBJ2-1, with 15 bases aligning to TRBD2. CDR3 length: 20 amino acids. Trimming took 3 bases from V and 0 from J; bases not matched to a gene: 9. Germline CDR1 ENHRY, CDR2 SYGVKD.

This sequence joins TRBV6-6 and TRBJ1-2; D uncertain. The V end was cut by 6 bases, the J end by 6 bases, with 11 bases between. This CDR3 has 12 amino acids. In germline, CDR1 is MNHNY, CDR2 SVGAGI (reference sequence). This CDR3 reads CASSPQEDGYTF. CDR3 sequence (DNA): TGTGCCAGCAGCCCCCAGGAGGATGGCTACACCTTC.

The rearrangement joins TRBV19 to TRBJ1-5; D not resolved. CDR1 LNHDA and CDR2 SQIVND come from the germline V gene (reference sequence). The length of the CDR3 is 15 residues. Trimming stripped 0 bases from V and 7 bases from J, with 13 bases between. The CDR3 here is CASSIEARPGQPQHF. In nucleotides, the CDR3 is TGTGCCAGTAGTATAGAAGCACGGCCAGGACAGCCCCAGCATTTT.

The rearrangement joins TRBV15 to TRBJ1-6; 7 bases are a match to TRBD1. Germline lookup yields CDR1 LNHNV and CDR2 YYDKDF (reference sequence). With 4 bases clipped from V and 6 bases from J, the junction kept 6 bases outside the gene matches. The CDR3 length is 15 residues. CDR3 loop: CATSTIRDSNSPLHF. The CDR3 region has the DNA TGTGCCACCAGCACGATCCGGGACAGTAATTCACCCCTCCACTTT.

The CDR3: CASSDSNGGTGELFF. The CDR3 bases are TGTGCCAGCAGTGACTCGAACGGGGGCACCGGGGAGCTGTTTTTT. The chain uses TRBV6-4 and TRBJ2-2; perhaps TRBD2 as D (6 bases). Germline assignment: CDR1 MRHNA and CDR2 SNTAGT. Between the trimmed V and J ends, which lost 0 bases and 4 bases, there was a span of 9 bases. This CDR3 region has 15 residues.